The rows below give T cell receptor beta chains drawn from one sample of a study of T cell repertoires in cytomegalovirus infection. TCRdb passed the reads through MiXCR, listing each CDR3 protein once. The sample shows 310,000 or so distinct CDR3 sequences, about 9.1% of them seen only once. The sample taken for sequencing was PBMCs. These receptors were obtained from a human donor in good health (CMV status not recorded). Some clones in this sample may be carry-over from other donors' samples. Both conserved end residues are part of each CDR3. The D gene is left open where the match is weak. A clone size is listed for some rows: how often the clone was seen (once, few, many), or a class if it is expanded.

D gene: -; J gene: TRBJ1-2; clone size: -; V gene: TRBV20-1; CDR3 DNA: TGCAGTGCTTGGGGCAGCCGTAACTATGGCTACACCTTC; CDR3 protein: CSAWGSRNYGYTF
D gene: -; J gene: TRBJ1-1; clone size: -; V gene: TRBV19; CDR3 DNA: TGTGCCAGTAGTAGTCGGGCAGTTTACACTGAAGCTTTCTTT; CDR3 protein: CASSSRAVYTEAFF
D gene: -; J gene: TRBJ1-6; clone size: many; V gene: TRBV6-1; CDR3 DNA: TGTGCCAGCAGTGAACAACCGATAAAAAGCTCCTATAATTCACCCCTCCACTTT; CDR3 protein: CASSEQPIKSSYNSPLHF
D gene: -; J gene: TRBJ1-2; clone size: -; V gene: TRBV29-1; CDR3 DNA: TGCAGCGTTGAACTTCTCCAGGGCGCCGGGGGGGGCTACACCTTC; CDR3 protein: CSVELLQGAGGGYTF
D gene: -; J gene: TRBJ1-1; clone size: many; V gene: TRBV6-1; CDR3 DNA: TGTGCCAGCAGTCCTCCGGGACCCCGATCGGGGGAAGCTTTCTTT; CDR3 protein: CASSPPGPRSGEAFF
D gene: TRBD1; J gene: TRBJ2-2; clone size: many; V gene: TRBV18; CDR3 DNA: TGTGCCAGCTCACAGGACAGGGATAAGAACACCGGGGAGCTGTTTTTT; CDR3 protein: CASSQDRDKNTGELFF
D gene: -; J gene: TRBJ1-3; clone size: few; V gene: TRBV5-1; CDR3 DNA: TGCGCCAGCAGCGGAGCCCGGACGGCACACTCTGGAAACACCATATATTTT; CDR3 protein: CASSGARTAHSGNTIYF
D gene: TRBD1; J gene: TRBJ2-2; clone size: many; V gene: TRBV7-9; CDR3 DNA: TGTGCCAGCAGCTCTCCCCAGGGGGCGGACACCGGGGAGCTGTTTTTT; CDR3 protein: CASSSPQGADTGELFF
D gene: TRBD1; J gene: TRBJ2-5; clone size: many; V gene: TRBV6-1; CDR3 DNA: TGTGCCAGCAGTGAAAAAGGAGGCACCGGGACAGGGGATCGCCAAGAGACCCAGACCCAGTACTTC; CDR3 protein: CASSEKGGTGTGDRQETQTQYF
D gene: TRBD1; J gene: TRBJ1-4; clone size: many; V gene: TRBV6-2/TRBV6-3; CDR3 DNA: TGTGCCAGCAGTTACTCGATTGGTGGACAGGGTGGCGAAAAACTGTTTTTT; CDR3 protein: CASSYSIGGQGGEKLFF
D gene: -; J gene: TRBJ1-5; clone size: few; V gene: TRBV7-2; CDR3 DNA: TGTGCCAGCAGCTTAGGGGCGGACAAGCCCCAGCATTTT; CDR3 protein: CASSLGADKPQHF
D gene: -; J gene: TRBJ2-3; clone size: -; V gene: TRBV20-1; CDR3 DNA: TGCAGTGCCCTTTTGGCGGGGGCGATCACAGATACGCAGTATTTT; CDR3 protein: CSALLAGAITDTQYF
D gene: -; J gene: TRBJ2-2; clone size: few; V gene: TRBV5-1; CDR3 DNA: TGCGCCAGCAGCTCAGGGGAATCTCGGACCGGGGAGCTGTTTTTT; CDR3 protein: CASSSGESRTGELFF
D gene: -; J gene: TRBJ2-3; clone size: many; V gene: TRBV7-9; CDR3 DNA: TGTGCCACGGGTAGCGGAAGGGCAGATACGCAGTATTTT; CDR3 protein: CATGSGRADTQYF
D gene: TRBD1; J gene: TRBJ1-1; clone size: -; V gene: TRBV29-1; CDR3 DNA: TGCAGCGTTGGTTTCGACAGGGCTCGGGCTGAAGCTTTCTTT; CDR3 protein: CSVGFDRARAEAFF
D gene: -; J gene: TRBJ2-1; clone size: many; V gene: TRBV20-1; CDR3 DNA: TGCAGTGCTTTCGGGACATCTTACAATGAGCAGTTCTTC; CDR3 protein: CSAFGTSYNEQFF
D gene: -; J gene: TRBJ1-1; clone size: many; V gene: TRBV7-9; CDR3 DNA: TGTGCCAGCAGCTACCCCGGGATTGAAGCTTTCTTT; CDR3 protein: CASSYPGIEAFF
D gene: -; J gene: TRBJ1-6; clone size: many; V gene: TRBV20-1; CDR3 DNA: TGCAGTGCTAGAGATCTAGGCAGGGACCATCGGAGTTCACCCCTCCACTTT; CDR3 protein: CSARDLGRDHRSSPLHF
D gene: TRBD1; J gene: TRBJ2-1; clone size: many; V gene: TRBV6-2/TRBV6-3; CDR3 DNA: TGTGCCAGCAGTTACGAGGCCAGGGGGCGAGAGCAGTTCTTC; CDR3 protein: CASSYEARGREQFF
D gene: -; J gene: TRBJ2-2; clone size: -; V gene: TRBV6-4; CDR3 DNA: TGTGCCAGCAGTGACTATGGCGGGGAGCTGTTTTTT; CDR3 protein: CASSDYGGELFF
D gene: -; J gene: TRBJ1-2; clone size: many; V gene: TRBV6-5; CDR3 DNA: TGTGCCAGCAGTTACTCGAGAGTCGGACAGCCCTATGGCTACACCTTC; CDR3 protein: CASSYSRVGQPYGYTF
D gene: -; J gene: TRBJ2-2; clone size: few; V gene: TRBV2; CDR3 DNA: TGTGCCAGCGTTGGGACTGTGTATTCCGGGGAGCTGTTTTTT; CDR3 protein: CASVGTVYSGELFF
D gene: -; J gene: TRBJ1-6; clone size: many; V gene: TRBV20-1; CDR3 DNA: TGCAGTGCTGCGGACAAGTCGAGCTCCTATAATTCACCCCTCCACTTT; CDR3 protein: CSAADKSSSYNSPLHF
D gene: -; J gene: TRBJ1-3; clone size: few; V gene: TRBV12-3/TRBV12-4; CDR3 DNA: TGTGCCAGCACCCCACTTGGAAACACCATATATTTT; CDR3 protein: CASTPLGNTIYF
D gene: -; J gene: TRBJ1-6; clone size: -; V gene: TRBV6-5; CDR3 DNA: TGTGCCAGCAGTTTCGGGGAGCCGCAATATAATTCACCCCTCCACTTT; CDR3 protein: CASSFGEPQYNSPLHF
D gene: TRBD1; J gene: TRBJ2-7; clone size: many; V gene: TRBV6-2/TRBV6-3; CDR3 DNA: TGTGCCAGCAGTTACGTCCTCGGGACAGGGATCGTATCACCCCCTGGCGAGCAGTACTTC; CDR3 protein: CASSYVLGTGIVSPPGEQYF
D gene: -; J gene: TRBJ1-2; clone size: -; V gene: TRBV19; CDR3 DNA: TGTGCCAGTAGTATACAGGGACTACCTTATGGCTACACCTTC; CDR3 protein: CASSIQGLPYGYTF
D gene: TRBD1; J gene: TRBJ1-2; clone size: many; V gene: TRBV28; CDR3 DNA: TGTGCCAGCAACCCCGGGACAGTCTATGGCTACACCTTC; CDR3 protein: CASNPGTVYGYTF
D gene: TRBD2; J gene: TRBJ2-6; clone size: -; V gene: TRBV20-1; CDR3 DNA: TGCAGTGCGCTCCTTTTGCGGGGGGGTGGGGCCAACGTCCTGACTTTC; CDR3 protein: CSALLLRGGGANVLTF
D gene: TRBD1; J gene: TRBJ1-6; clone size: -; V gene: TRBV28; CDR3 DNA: TGTGCCAGCCGGGACAGGACTAATTCACCCCTCCACTTT; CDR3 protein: CASRDRTNSPLHF
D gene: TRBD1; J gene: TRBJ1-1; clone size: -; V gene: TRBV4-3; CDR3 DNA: TGCGCCAGCAGCCAAGATCCCTCAGGGGGCTTAGAAGCTTTCTTT; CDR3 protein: CASSQDPSGGLEAFF
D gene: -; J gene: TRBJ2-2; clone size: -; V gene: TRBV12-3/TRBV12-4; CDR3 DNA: TGTGCCAGCAGTGTGAACAGGGCACCTAACACCGGGGAGCTGTTTTTT; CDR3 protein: CASSVNRAPNTGELFF
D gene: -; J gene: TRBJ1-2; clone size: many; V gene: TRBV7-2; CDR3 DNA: TGTGCCAGCAGCTTAGAGGTAGTTGATGGCTACACCTTC; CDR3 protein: CASSLEVVDGYTF
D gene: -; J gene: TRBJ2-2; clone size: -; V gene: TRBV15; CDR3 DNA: TGTGCCACCAGTACATACAGAGCCACCGGGGAGCTGTTTTTT; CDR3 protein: CATSTYRATGELFF
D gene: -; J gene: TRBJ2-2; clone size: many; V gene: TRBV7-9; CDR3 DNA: TGTGCCAGCAGCTTAGATTTTAGGACAAGCTTAAACACCGGGGAGCTGTTTTTT; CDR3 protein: CASSLDFRTSLNTGELFF
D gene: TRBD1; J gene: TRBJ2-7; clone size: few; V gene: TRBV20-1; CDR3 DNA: TGCAGTGCCAGGAGGACAGGGGGCTTAGAGCAGTACTTC; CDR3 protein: CSARRTGGLEQYF
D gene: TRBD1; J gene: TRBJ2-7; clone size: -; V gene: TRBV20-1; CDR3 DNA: TGCAGTGCTGGGTCCCCGACAGGGTCAGGGGAGCAGTACTTC; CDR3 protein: CSAGSPTGSGEQYF
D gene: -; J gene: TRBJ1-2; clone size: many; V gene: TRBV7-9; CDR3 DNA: TGTGCCAGCAGCTGGCGTGCAACAGGCCACACCTTC; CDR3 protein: CASSWRATGHTF
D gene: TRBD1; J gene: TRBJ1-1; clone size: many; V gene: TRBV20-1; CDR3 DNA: TGCAGTGCTAGACAGGGGGCTATCACTGAAGCTTTCTTT; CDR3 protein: CSARQGAITEAFF
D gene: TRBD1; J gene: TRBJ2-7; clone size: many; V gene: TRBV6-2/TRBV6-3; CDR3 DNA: TGTGCCAGCAGTTCACCCGGGGGACAGGGAGAAGCCTACGAGCAGTACTTC; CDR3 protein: CASSSPGGQGEAYEQYF
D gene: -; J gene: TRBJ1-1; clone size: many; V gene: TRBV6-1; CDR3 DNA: TGTGCCAGCAGTGAATATTATCTGGGGGGCTCTGAAGCTTTCTTT; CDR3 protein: CASSEYYLGGSEAFF
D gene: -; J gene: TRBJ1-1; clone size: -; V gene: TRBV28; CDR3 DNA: TGTGCCAGCAGTTTCGGACAGCTCATGAACACTGAAGCTTTCTTT; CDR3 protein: CASSFGQLMNTEAFF
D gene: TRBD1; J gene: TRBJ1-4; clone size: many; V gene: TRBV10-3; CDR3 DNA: TGTGCCATCAGTGAGTCGACAGGGTTAGGTGAAAAACTGTTTTTT; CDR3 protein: CAISESTGLGEKLFF
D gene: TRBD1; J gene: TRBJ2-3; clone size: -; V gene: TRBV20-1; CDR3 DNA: TGCAGTGCTACGACAGGGTCGGGCCTGTGGGCCCGGGCAGATACGCAGTATTTT; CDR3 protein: CSATTGSGLWARADTQYF
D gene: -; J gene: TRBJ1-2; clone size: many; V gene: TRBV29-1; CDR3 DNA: TGCAGCGTTGAGGGGGCCGGCTATGGCTACACCTTC; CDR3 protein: CSVEGAGYGYTF
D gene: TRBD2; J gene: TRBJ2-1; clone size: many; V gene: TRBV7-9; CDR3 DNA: TGTGCCAGCAGCACCACTAGCGGGGGGAGTACTGAGCAGTTCTTC; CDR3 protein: CASSTTSGGSTEQFF
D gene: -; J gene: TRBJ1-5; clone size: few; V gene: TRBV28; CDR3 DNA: TGTGCCACCCTAGGGGGGATTGACAATCAGCCCCAGCATTTT; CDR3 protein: CATLGGIDNQPQHF
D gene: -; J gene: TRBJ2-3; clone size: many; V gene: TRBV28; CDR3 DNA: TGTGCCACCCAGGGGGGCTGGAGGTCAGATACGCAGTATTTT; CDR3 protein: CATQGGWRSDTQYF
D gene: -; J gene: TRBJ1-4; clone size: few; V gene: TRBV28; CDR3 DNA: TGTGCCAGCAGTTTAGGGGGGGCGCGTGAAAAACTGTTTTTT; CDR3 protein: CASSLGGAREKLFF
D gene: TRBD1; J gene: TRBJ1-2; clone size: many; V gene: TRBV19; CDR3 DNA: TGTGCCAGTAGTATCGGAGGGGGCGGCTATGGCTACACCTTC; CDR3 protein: CASSIGGGGYGYTF
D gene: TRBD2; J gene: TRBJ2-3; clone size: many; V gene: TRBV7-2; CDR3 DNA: TGTGCCAGCAGCTTCCAGCGGGGGGGCAGAGATACGCAGTATTTT; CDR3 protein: CASSFQRGGRDTQYF
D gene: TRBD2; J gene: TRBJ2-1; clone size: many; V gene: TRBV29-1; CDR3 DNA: TGCAGCGTTGTGGGGGGGGGGAATGAGCAGTTCTTC; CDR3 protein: CSVVGGGNEQFF
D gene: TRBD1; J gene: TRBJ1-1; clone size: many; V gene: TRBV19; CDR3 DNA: TGTGCCAGTAGTCCCAGGGGGGAAATCCCCAACACTGAAGCTTTCTTT; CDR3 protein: CASSPRGEIPNTEAFF
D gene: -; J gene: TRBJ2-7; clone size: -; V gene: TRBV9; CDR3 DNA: TGTGCCAGCAGCGAAAATACCTACGAGCAGTACTTC; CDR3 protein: CASSENTYEQYF
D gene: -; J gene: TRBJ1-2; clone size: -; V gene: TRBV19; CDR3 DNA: TGTGCCAGTAGTCACTATGGCTACACCTTC; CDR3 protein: CASSHYGYTF
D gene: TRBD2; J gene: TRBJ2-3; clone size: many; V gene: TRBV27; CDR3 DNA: TGTGCCATCTCACCGACTAGCCGAAGCACAGATACGCAGTATTTT; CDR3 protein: CAISPTSRSTDTQYF
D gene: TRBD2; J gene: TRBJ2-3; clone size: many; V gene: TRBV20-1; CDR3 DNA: TGCAGTGCGCCCACTAGCGGGGGGGCGAGGGATACGCAGTATTTT; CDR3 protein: CSAPTSGGARDTQYF
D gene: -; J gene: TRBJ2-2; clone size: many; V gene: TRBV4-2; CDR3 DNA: TGTGCCAGCAGCCAAGCGGGACAGAACACCGGGGAGCTGTTTTTT; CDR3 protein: CASSQAGQNTGELFF
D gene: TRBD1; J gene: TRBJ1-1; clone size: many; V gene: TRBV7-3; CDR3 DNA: TGTGCCAGCAGCACCCCGACAGGGGCCACTGAAGCTTTCTTT; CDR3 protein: CASSTPTGATEAFF
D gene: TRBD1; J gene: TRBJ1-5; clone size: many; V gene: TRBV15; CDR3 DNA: TGTGCCACCAGCAGAGACGGACAGGGCAATCAGCCCCAGCATTTT; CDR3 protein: CATSRDGQGNQPQHF